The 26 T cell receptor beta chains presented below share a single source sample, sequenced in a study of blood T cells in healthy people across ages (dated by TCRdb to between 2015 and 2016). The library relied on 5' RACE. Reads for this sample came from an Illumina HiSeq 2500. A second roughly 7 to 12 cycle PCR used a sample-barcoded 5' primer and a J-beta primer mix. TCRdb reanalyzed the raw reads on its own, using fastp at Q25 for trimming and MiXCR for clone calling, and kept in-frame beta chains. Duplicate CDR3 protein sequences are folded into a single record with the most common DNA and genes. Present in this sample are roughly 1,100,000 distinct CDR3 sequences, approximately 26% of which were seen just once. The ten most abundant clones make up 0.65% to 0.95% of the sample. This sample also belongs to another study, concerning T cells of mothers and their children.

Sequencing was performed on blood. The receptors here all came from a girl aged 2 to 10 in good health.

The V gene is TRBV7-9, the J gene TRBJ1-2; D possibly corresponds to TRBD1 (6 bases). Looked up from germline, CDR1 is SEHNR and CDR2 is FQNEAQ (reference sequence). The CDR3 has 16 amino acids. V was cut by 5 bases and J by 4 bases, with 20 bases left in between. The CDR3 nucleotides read TGTGCCAGCAGCCACGAAGACCAGGGGCAGTCCTATGGCTACACCTTC. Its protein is CASSHEDQGQSYGYTF.

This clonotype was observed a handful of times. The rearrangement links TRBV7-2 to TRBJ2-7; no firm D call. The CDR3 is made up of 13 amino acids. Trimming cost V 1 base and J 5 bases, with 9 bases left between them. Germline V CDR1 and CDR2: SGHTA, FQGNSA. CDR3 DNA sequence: TGTGCCAGCAGCTTAGTCCTTAGGGACGAGCAGTACTTC. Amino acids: CASSLVLRDEQYF. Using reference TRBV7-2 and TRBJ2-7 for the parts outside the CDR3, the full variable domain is GAGVSQSPSNKVTEKGKDVELRCDPISGHTALYWYRQSLGQGLEFLIYFQGNSAPDKSGLPSDRFSAERTGGSVSTLTIQRTQQEDSAVYLCASSLVLRDEQYFGPGTRLTVT.

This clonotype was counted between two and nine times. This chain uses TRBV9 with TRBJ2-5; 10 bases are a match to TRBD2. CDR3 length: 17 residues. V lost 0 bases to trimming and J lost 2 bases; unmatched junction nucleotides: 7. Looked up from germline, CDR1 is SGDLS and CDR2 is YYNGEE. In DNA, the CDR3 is TGTGCCAGCAGCGTAGGGTTGGTAGCGGGAGGTCAAGAGACCCAGTACTTC. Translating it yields CASSVGLVAGGQETQYF.

The chain's CDR3 is CASSQETGRSRIAETQYF. In nucleotides, the CDR3 is TGTGCCAGCAGCCAAGAGACGGGCAGGTCAAGAATTGCAGAGACCCAGTACTTC. The chain has TRBV3-1 and TRBJ2-1; D call uncertain. The DNA end is more similar to TRBJ2-5, so the J call may be wrong. CDR3 size: 18 residues. Germline V gives CDR1 LGHDT, CDR2 YNNKEL (reference sequence).

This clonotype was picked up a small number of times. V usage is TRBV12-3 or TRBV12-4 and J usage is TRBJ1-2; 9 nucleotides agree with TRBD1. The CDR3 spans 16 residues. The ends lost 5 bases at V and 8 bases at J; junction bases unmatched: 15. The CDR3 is CASSPQTGGELGGYTF. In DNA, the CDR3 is TGTGCCAGCAGTCCCCAAACAGGGGGCGAGCTTGGGGGCTACACCTTC.

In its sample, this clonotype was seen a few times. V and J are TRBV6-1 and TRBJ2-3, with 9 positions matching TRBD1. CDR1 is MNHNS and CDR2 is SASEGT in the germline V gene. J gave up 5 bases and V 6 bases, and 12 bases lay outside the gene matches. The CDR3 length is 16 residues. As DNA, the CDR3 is TGTGCCAGCAGAACGGACAGGGGCTCGAACTTAGATACGCAGTATTTT. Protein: CASRTDRGSNLDTQYF.

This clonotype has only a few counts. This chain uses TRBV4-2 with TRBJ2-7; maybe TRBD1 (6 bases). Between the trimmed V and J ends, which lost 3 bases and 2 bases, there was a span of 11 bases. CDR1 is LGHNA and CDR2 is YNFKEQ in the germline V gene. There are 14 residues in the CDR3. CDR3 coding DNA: TGTGCCAGCAGCCAGGGGGACACAACCTACGAGCAGTACTTC. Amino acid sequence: CASSQGDTTYEQYF.

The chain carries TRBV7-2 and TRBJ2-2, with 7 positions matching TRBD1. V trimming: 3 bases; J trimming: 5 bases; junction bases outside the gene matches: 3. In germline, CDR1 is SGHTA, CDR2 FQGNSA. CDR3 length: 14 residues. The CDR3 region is CASSFGQDTGELFF. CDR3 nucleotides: TGTGCCAGCAGCTTCGGACAGGATACCGGGGAGCTGTTTTTT.

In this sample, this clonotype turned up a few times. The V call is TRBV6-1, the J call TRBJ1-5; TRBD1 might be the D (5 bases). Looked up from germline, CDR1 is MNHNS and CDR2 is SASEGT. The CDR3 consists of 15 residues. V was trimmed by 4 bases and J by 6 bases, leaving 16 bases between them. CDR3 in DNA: TGTGCCAGCAGTGTCTCACGGGGGAGAAGTCAGCCCCAGCATTTT. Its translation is CASSVSRGRSQPQHF.

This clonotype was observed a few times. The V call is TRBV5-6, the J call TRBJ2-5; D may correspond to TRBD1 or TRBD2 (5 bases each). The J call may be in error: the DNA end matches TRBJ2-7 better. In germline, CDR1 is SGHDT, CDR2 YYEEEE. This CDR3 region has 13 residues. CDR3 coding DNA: TGTGCCAGCAGCGGGACCCTCCCCGGCGAGCAGTACTTC. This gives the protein CASSGTLPGEQYF.

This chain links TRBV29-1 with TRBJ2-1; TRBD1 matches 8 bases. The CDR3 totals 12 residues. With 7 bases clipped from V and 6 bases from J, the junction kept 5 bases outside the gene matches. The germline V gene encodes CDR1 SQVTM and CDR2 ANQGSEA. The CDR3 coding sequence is TGCAGCGCTGACAGGGGTCCCAATGAGCAGTTCTTC. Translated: CSADRGPNEQFF.

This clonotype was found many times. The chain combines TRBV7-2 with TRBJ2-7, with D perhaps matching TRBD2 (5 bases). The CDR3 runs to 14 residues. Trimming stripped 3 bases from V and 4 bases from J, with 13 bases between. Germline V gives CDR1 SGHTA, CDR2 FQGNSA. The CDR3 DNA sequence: TGTGCCAGCAGCTTCGGAGGACCCACGTACGAGCAGTACTTC. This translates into CASSFGGPTYEQYF.

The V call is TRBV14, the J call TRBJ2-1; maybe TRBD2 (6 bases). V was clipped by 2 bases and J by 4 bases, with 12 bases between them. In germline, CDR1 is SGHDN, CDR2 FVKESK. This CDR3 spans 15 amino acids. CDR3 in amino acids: CASSQLGLAYNEQFF. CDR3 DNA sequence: TGTGCCAGCAGCCAACTTGGCCTAGCGTACAATGAGCAGTTCTTC.

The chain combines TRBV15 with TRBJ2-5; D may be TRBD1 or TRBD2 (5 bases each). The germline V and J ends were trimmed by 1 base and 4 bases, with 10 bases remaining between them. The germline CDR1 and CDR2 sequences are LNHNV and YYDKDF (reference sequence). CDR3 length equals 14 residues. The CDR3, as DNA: TGTGCCACCAGCAGAGGCCCTGGGGGAGAGACCCAGTACTTC. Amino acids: CATSRGPGGETQYF.

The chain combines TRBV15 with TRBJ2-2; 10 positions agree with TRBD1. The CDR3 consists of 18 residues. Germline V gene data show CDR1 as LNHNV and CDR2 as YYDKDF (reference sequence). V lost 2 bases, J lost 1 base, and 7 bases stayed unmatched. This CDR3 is CATSRTGTGVWNTGELFF. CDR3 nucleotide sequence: TGTGCCACCAGCAGAACTGGGACAGGGGTGTGGAACACCGGGGAGCTGTTTTTT.

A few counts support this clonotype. The CDR3 sequence: CASSLRGQGTEAFF. Here the CDR3 DNA reads TGTGCCAGCAGTTTACGAGGACAGGGGACTGAAGCTTTCTTT. V and J are TRBV6-5 and TRBJ1-1, with 9 bases that match TRBD1. This CDR3 contains 14 residues. The J segment lost 5 bases and the V segment lost 4 bases, leaving 5 bases of the junction unmatched. Germline V gene sequence: CDR1 MNHEY, CDR2 SVGAGI.

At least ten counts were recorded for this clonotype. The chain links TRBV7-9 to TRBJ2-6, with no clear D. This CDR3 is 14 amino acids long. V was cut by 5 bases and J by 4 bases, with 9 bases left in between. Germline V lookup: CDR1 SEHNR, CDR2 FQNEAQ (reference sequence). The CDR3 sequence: CASSPTSGANVLTF. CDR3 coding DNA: TGTGCCAGCAGCCCTACGTCGGGGGCCAACGTCCTGACTTTC. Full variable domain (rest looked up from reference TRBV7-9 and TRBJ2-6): DTGVSQNPRHKITKRGQNVTFRCDPISEHNRLYWYRQTLGQGPEFLTYFQNEAQLEKSRLLSDRFSAERPKGSFSTLEIQRTEQGDSAMYLCASSPTSGANVLTFGAGSRLTVL.

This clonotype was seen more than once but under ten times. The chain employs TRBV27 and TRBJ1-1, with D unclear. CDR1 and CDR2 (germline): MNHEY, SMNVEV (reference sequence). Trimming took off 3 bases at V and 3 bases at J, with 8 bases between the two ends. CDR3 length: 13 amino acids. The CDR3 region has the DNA TGTGCCAGCAGTTTCGTGGGGTACACTGAAGCTTTCTTT. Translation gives CASSFVGYTEAFF.

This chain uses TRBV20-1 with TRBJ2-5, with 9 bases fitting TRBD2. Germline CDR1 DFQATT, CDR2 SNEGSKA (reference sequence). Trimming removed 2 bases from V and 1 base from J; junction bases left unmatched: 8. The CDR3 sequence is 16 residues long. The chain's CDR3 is CSARSFLAGSQETQYF. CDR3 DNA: TGCAGTGCTAGATCTTTCCTAGCGGGGAGCCAAGAGACCCAGTACTTC.

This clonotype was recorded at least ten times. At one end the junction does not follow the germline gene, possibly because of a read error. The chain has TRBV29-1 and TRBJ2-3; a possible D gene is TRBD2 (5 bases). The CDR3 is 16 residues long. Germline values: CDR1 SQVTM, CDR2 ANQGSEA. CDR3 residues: CSVDGHSRTPTDTQYF. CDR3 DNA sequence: TGTAGCGTTGACGGGCACTCGCGTACTCCCACAGATACGCAGTATTTT.

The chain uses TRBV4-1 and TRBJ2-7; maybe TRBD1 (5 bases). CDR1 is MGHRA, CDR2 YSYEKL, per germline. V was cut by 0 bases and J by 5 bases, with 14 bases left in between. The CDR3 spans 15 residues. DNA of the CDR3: TGCGCCAGCAGCCAAGAGGGTCGCAGGGTAGACGAGCAGTACTTC. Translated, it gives CASSQEGRRVDEQYF.

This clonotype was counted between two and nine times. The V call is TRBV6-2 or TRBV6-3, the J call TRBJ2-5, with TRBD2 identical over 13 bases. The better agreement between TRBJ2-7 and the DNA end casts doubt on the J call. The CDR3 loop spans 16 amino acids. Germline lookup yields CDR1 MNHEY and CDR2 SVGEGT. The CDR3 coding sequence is TGTGCCAGCAGTTCCAGGACTAGCGGGGGCGCTGACGAGCAGTACTTC. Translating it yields CASSSRTSGGADEQYF.

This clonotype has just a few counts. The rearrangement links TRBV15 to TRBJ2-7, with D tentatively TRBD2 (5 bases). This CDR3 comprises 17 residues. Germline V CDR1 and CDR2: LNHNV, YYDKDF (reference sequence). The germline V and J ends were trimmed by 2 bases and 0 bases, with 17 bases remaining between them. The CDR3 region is CATSRRGRPGSSYEQYF. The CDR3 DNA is TGTGCCACCAGCAGAAGAGGCCGACCGGGATCCTCCTACGAGCAGTACTTC.

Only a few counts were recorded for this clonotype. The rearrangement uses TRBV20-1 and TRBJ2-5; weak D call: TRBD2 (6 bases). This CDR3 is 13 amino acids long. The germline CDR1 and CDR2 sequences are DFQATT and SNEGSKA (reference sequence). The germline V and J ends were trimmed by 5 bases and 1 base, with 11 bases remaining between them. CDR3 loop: CSAPRDFQETQYF. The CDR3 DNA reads TGCAGTGCTCCCCGGGACTTCCAAGAGACCCAGTACTTC.

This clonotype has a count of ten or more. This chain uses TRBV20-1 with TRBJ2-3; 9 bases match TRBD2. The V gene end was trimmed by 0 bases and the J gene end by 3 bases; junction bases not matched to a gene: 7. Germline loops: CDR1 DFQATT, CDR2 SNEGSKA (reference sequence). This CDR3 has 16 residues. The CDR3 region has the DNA TGCAGTGCTAGAGATCGGGCGGGGGGGCTGACAGATACGCAGTATTTT. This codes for CSARDRAGGLTDTQYF.

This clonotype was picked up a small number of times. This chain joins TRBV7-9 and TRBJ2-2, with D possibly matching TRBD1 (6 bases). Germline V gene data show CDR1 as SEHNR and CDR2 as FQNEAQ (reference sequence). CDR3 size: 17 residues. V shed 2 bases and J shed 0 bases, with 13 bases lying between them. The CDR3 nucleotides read TGTGCCAGCAGCTTAAACCTAGGGACAACGAACACCGGGGAGCTGTTTTTT. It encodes CASSLNLGTTNTGELFF. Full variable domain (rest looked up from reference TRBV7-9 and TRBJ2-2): DTGVSQNPRHKITKRGQNVTFRCDPISEHNRLYWYRQTLGQGPEFLTYFQNEAQLEKSRLLSDRFSAERPKGSFSTLEIQRTEQGDSAMYLCASSLNLGTTNTGELFFGEGSRLTVL.